This T cell receptor (beta chain) was recovered during a study of CXCR3-negative and CXCR3-positive naive CD8 T cells. Study-level findings and limits: The TRB CDR3s that CXCR3-positive naive cells carried were more hydrophobic than those of CXCR3-negative naive cells.

A remark on this clonotype: Its antigen is unknown.

5' RACE with UMI labels generated the TRB cDNA libraries. After re-calling the 5' RACE reads, TCRdb lists one entry per CDR3 protein, DNA absent. The table for this sample gives approximately 100,000 distinct CDR3 sequences. The CDR3 has 14 amino acids. Per the germline V gene, CDR1 is SQVTM and CDR2 is ANQGSEA. This TCR was sampled from a human donor in good health. Some clones in this sample may be carry-over from other donors' samples. The chain joins TRBV29-1 to TRBJ1-1; TCRdb indicates TRBD1, and absent DNA this call remains unverified. The sample taken for sequencing was naive CXCR3+ CD8+ T cells from blood. Specified subset: CD45RO-CCR7+CD27+CD95- naive CD8+ T cells expressing CXCR3 (TNR3+). The CDR3 region is CSARTGGASTEAFF.